The 16 T cell receptor beta chains below were found in one sample sequenced in a study of T-cell reconstitution after alpha-beta-depleted transplantation in children. Preparation of the TCRbeta library involved a method that used unique molecular identifiers. TCRdb independently ran MiXCR on the PCR reads; one entry per CDR3 protein. The sample contains approximately 400,000 distinct CDR3 sequences, about 11% of which appear only once. The sample was PBMCs from the stem cell graft donor, taken from the stem cell graft. The receptors were gathered from a human donor who donated a stem cell graft to a child with acute myeloid leukemia.

The sample holds many counts of this clonotype. The chain employs TRBV4-1 and TRBJ2-1; D might be TRBD2 (5 bases). Germline CDR1 is MGHRA and CDR2 is YSYEKL. V lost 3 bases and J 9 bases, leaving 12 bases between the germline ends. The CDR3 totals 13 residues. CDR3 bases: TGCGCCAGCAGCCATGAACTAGTCGGTGAGCAGTTCTTC. It is translated as CASSHELVGEQFF.

Here the CDR3 DNA reads TGTGCCAGCTCTGCTACAGGGCCAGCGGGAGGCCAAGAGACCCAGTACTTC. Translating it yields CASSATGPAGGQETQYF. The J gene is TRBJ2-5, the V gene TRBV2, with TRBD2 identical over 9 bases. Per germline, CDR1 SNHLY and CDR2 FYNNEI. The J segment lost 1 base and the V segment lost 8 bases, leaving 14 bases of the junction unmatched. CDR3 length: 17 amino acids.

A note on this clonotype: This could be a read error, since a much larger clone is one nucleotide away. This sequence joins TRBV20-1 and TRBJ2-7; tentatively, D is TRBD2 (10 bases). Germline values: CDR1 DFQATT, CDR2 SNEGSKA (reference sequence). This CDR3 comprises 16 residues. Here the CDR3 reads CNASGGSGTGSYEQYF. In DNA, the CDR3 is TGCAATGCTAGCGGGGGCAGCGGGACAGGGTCCTACGAGCAGTACTTC.

This clonotype was counted many times. The V gene is TRBV4-1, the J gene TRBJ1-5; D possibly corresponds to TRBD1 (5 bases). Trimming shortened V by 0 bases and J by 0 bases, and 15 bases separated the two germline ends. Per the germline V gene, CDR1 is MGHRA and CDR2 is YSYEKL. This CDR3 comprises 18 residues. CDR3 nucleotide sequence: TGCGCCAGCAGCCAAGACAGTTGGGGCGCGAATAGCAATCAGCCCCAGCATTTT. This encodes CASSQDSWGANSNQPQHF.

The J gene is TRBJ2-1, the V gene TRBV20-1, with 9 bases identical to TRBD2. Germline V lookup: CDR1 DFQATT, CDR2 SNEGSKA (reference sequence). The trim removed 3 bases at V and 5 bases at J, leaving 11 bases unmatched. This CDR3 comprises 16 residues. In DNA form, the CDR3 reads TGCAGTGCTAGTTTTCCCCTAGCGGGACTACACAATGAGCAGTTCTTC. Encoded protein: CSASFPLAGLHNEQFF.

This clonotype was seen many times. This chain connects TRBV6-6 to TRBJ2-5; tentatively, D is TRBD1 (5 bases). Germline V CDR1 and CDR2: MNHNY, SVGAGI (reference sequence). The CDR3 runs to 13 residues. The V end lost 5 bases, the J end lost 2 bases, and 9 bases lay between the germline ends. The DNA for the CDR3 is TGTGCCAGCAGTGTACAGGTTCAAGAGACCCAGTACTTC. Amino acid sequence: CASSVQVQETQYF.

In this sample, this clonotype turned up many times. J is TRBJ2-3 and V is TRBV29-1, with D perhaps matching TRBD1 (6 bases). The CDR3 has 14 residues. V was clipped by 7 bases and J by 4 bases, with 18 bases between them. Germline V gene sequence: CDR1 SQVTM, CDR2 ANQGSEA. CDR3 nucleotides: TGCAGCGGGATACGGGTCACAGGGTCAGATACGCAGTATTTT. This sequence encodes CSGIRVTGSDTQYF.

This clonotype showed up just a few times. The chain links TRBV5-6 to TRBJ2-2; 8 bases agree with TRBD1. This CDR3 is built from 18 residues. Per germline, CDR1 SGHDT and CDR2 YYEEEE. Trimming at V came to 1 base and at J to 4 bases, leaving 12 bases not matched to a gene. Here the CDR3 reads CASSLLLDRAVSTGELFF. CDR3 bases: TGTGCCAGCAGCTTGCTTCTGGACAGGGCAGTGAGCACCGGGGAGCTGTTTTTT. The full variable domain, its missing parts supplied by reference TRBV5-6 and TRBJ2-2, is DAGVTQSPTHLIKTRGQQVTLRCSPKSGHDTVSWYQQALGQGPQFIFQYYEEEERQRGNFPDRFSGHQFPNYSSELNVNALLLGDSALYLCASSLLLDRAVSTGELFFGEGSRLTVL.

This chain joins TRBV28 and TRBJ2-4, with TRBD1 matching 7 bases. The germline gives CDR1 MDHEN, CDR2 SYDVKM. The V and J ends lost 3 bases and 7 bases, in that order; junction bases with no gene match: 9. The CDR3 has 15 amino acids. The CDR3 loop reads CASSFLQGPGNIQYF. CDR3 DNA sequence: TGTGCCAGCAGTTTCCTACAGGGGCCCGGGAACATTCAGTACTTC.

This clonotype showed up just a few times. V is TRBV27 and J is TRBJ2-1; 11 positions match TRBD2. V shed 2 bases and J 2 bases; nucleotides not matched to a gene: 11. Germline V gene lookup returns CDR1 MNHEY and CDR2 SMNVEV (reference sequence). CDR3 length: 19 residues. CDR3 coding DNA: TGTGCCAGCAGTTTAGTAGCGGGGGGGTATTTCGTCACCTACAATGAGCAGTTCTTC. Its translation is CASSLVAGGYFVTYNEQFF.

This clonotype came up a few times. This chain uses TRBV11-1 with TRBJ2-1; 10 bases agree with TRBD2. The germline V gene encodes CDR1 SGHAT and CDR2 FQDESV (reference sequence). After removal of 2 bases from V and 8 bases from J, the junction contained 15 bases not matched to a gene. The CDR3 runs to 18 residues. CDR3 nucleotide sequence: TGTGCCAGCAGCTTACTCCCCACTCTAGCGGGAGAAGTGGATGAGCAGTTCTTC. This codes for CASSLLPTLAGEVDEQFF.

The genes are TRBV20-1 and TRBJ1-1; D is undetermined. Trimming removed 6 bases from V and 5 bases from J, with 10 bases in between. The germline V gene encodes CDR1 DFQATT and CDR2 SNEGSKA (reference sequence). This CDR3 has 11 residues. CDR3 region: CSAPGRTEAFF. The DNA of the CDR3 is TGCAGTGCGCCGGGCCGGACTGAAGCTTTCTTT.

This clonotype has at least ten counts. The chain employs TRBV15 and TRBJ2-7, with 7 bases identical to TRBD1. V was pared by 5 bases and J by 2 bases, with 9 bases of the junction left unmatched. CDR1 LNHNV and CDR2 YYDKDF come from the germline V gene (reference sequence). This CDR3 has 15 residues. The CDR3 DNA reads TGTGCCACCAGCCTCGGGACAGACACGGCCTACGAGCAGTACGTC. Residues: CATSLGTDTAYEQYV.

The chain joins TRBV6-5 to TRBJ2-2; no clear D. This CDR3 is 12 amino acids long. Trimming took off 6 bases at V and 7 bases at J, with 9 bases between the two ends. Germline CDR1 is MNHEY and CDR2 is SVGAGI. DNA of the CDR3: TGTGCCAGCAGCGGTGGGATCGGGGAGCTGTTTTTT. Its translation: CASSGGIGELFF.

A few counts support this clonotype. The chain carries TRBV7-9 and TRBJ1-2; D not resolved. The CDR3 spans 12 residues. Germline CDR1 SEHNR, CDR2 FQNEAQ (reference sequence). Trimming left V 8 bases short and J 7 bases short, with 14 bases between. The CDR3 coding sequence is TGTGCCAGCGATAGGGTTTATGGTGGCTACACCTTC. Residues: CASDRVYGGYTF.

This clonotype showed up many times. The V and J genes are TRBV6-1 and TRBJ2-7, with a possible D match to TRBD1 (5 bases). CDR1 and CDR2 (germline): MNHNS, SASEGT. CDR3 length: 14 amino acids. With 0 bases removed from V and 2 bases from J, the gap between germline ends came to 8 bases. This chain's CDR3 is CASSEAEQAYEQYF. DNA of the CDR3: TGTGCCAGCAGTGAAGCGGAACAGGCCTACGAGCAGTACTTC.